Presented here are 19 T cell receptor beta chains from one specimen sequenced in a study of cytomegalovirus exposure and HLA in healthy donors. The PCR contained 60 Vbeta and 13 Jbeta primers. TCRdb's copy holds only in-frame clones and misses some; the assay was immunoSEQ multiplex PCR. The sample includes roughly 130,000 clones, 70% to 90% of them seen just once. Material for sequencing was PBMCs. Receptors originate from a boy under 18 in good health and CMV-seronegative.

The rearrangement joins TRBV7-3 to TRBJ1-2, with D unresolved. The CDR3 consists of 13 residues. CDR1 SGHTA and CDR2 FQGTGA come from the germline V gene. Trimming left V 3 bases short and J 7 bases short, with 12 bases between. The CDR3 bases are TGTGCCAGCAGCTTTACCAGACCTAGTGGCTACACCTTC. Protein sequence: CASSFTRPSGYTF.

The chain joins TRBV7-2 to TRBJ1-2, with D perhaps matching TRBD1 (5 bases). The germline CDR1 and CDR2 sequences are SGHTA and FQGNSA. V was cut by 0 bases and J by 3 bases, with 5 bases left in between. The CDR3 contains 13 residues. For the CDR3, the DNA is TGTGCCAGCAGCTTAGCCAGGGACTATGGCTACACCTTC. Its protein product is CASSLARDYGYTF. The full variable domain, in which reference TRBV7-2 and TRBJ1-2 provide the parts outside the CDR3, is GAGVSQSPSNKVTEKGKDVELRCDPISGHTALYWYRQSLGQGLEFLIYFQGNSAPDKSGLPSDRFSAERTGGSVSTLTIQRTQQEDSAVYLCASSLARDYGYTFGSGTRLTVV.

The rearrangement joins TRBV6-4 to TRBJ1-2, with TRBD1 identical over 8 bases. This CDR3 contains 14 residues. Trimming at V came to 3 bases and at J to 8 bases, leaving 8 bases not matched to a gene. CDR1 is MRHNA, CDR2 SNTAGT, per germline. The CDR3 DNA is TGTGCCAGCAGTGATGGACAGGGTCTTGAGGGCTACACCTTC. Translated: CASSDGQGLEGYTF.

This clone has only one observation. The V gene is TRBV30, the J gene TRBJ1-4; TRBD1 is a possible D gene (6 bases). Per the germline V gene, CDR1 is GTSNPN and CDR2 is SVGIG (reference sequence). Trimming shortened V by 7 bases and J by 5 bases, and 14 bases separated the two germline ends. The CDR3 is made up of 13 amino acids. CDR3 nucleotides: TGTGCCTCCACGACAGGAGCCAATGAAAAACTGTTTTTT. Translating it yields CASTTGANEKLFF.

The chain is built from TRBV30 and TRBJ2-7; maybe TRBD1 (6 bases). Germline CDR1 and CDR2: GTSNPN and SVGIG (reference sequence). The CDR3 consists of 14 residues. The ends were cut back, 2 bases at V and 2 bases at J, with 13 bases in the middle. CDR3 bases: TGTGCCTGGAGTCTTGGGGGCCAGCCCTACGAGCAGTACTTC. This translates into CAWSLGGQPYEQYF.

This chain joins TRBV18 and TRBJ1-1, with TRBD1 matching 9 bases. Germline lookup yields CDR1 KGHSH and CDR2 LQKENI. This CDR3 contains 14 residues. The J segment lost 9 bases and the V segment lost 4 bases, leaving 9 bases of the junction unmatched. CDR3 in DNA: TGTGCCAGCTCACTGGACAGGGGTTCAACCCAAGCTTTCTTT. As protein: CASSLDRGSTQAFF.

CDR3 bases: TGTGCCAGCACCGACCCACTAGCGGGGGGGTTCCGAGAAGAGACCCAGTACTTC. It translates to CASTDPLAGGFREETQYF. This chain joins TRBV2 and TRBJ2-5; TRBD2 matches 13 bases. Trimming cost V 7 bases and J 3 bases; bases outside gene matches: 14. The CDR3 consists of 18 residues. From germline, CDR1 is SNHLY and CDR2 FYNNEI.

The chain joins TRBV21-1 to TRBJ1-5. TRBV21-1 corresponds to a pseudogene. CDR3 length: 15 residues. CDR3 bases: TGTGCCAGCAGCACAGAATGCGGGACCCCTAGGCCCCAGCATTTT. It codes for CASSTECGTPRPQHF.

The rearrangement joins TRBV18 to TRBJ1-6; 10 bases match TRBD1. The CDR3 is 20 residues long. From germline, CDR1 is KGHSH and CDR2 LQKENI. Trimming removed 1 base from V and 5 bases from J; junction bases left unmatched: 14. Written as DNA, the CDR3 is TGTGCCAGCTCACCACTATCGGGACAGGGGATCGGAGCAGATAATTCACCCCTCCACTTT. This codes for CASSPLSGQGIGADNSPLHF. The full variable domain, rest sourced from reference TRBV18 and TRBJ1-6, is NAGVMQNPRHLVRRRGQEARLRCSPMKGHSHVYWYRQLPEEGLKFMVYLQKENIIDESGMPKERFSAEFPKEGPSILRIQQVVRGDSAAYFCASSPLSGQGIGADNSPLHFGNGTRLTVT.

This chain connects TRBV11-2 to TRBJ1-1, with no clear D. The CDR3 runs to 14 residues. Germline assignment: CDR1 SGHAT and CDR2 FQNNGV. Trimming stripped 5 bases from V and 4 bases from J, with 14 bases between. The CDR3 DNA sequence: TGTGCCAGCAGCGTAAGTTCCGGGGTCACTGAAGCTTTCTTT. It translates to CASSVSSGVTEAFF.

The chain uses TRBV30 and TRBJ2-5; possible D gene TRBD2, 5 bases. Near its end, the DNA agrees better with TRBJ2-7, so the J call may be wrong. The CDR3 has 13 residues. Germline V gene lookup returns CDR1 GTSNPN and CDR2 SVGIG (reference sequence). The CDR3 spells CAWEKLVGYEQYF. In DNA, the CDR3 is TGTGCCTGGGAGAAACTAGTTGGTTACGAGCAGTACTTC.

The rearrangement joins TRBV4-1 to TRBJ2-1; D ambiguous. V lost 1 base, J lost 6 bases, and 10 bases lay in between. CDR3 length: 14 residues. Germline V lookup: CDR1 MGHRA, CDR2 YSYEKL. The CDR3 DNA sequence: TGCGCCAGCAGCCAAGGCCCCCTAGGCAATGAGCAGTTCTTC. Translation gives CASSQGPLGNEQFF.

The CDR3 region has the DNA TGTGCCTGGAGTGGAGGAATAGATGAAAAACTGTTTTTT. Translation: CAWSGGIDEKLFF. This rearrangement joins TRBV30 to TRBJ1-4; D unclear. The germline CDR1 and CDR2 sequences are GTSNPN and SVGIG (reference sequence). With 1 base removed from V and 6 bases from J, the gap between germline ends came to 9 bases. This CDR3 spans 13 amino acids.

CDR3 in DNA: TGTGCCAGCAGTGCACAGAGGAACACTGAAGCTTTCTTT. Translated: CASSAQRNTEAFF. The genes are TRBV25-1 and TRBJ1-1, with D unclear. CDR1 and CDR2 from the germline V gene are MGHDK and SYGVNS. The ends were cut back, 4 bases at V and 1 base at J, with 7 bases in the middle. CDR3 length equals 13 residues.

J is TRBJ2-1 and V is TRBV6-1; 7 bases agree with TRBD2. There are 14 residues in the CDR3. Looked up from germline, CDR1 is MNHNS and CDR2 is SASEGT. Trimming at V came to 7 bases and at J to 7 bases, leaving 10 bases not matched to a gene. The CDR3 region has the DNA TGTGCCAGCATGGGCCGCCGGGGGGTTAATGAGCAGTTCTTC. This translates into CASMGRRGVNEQFF.

This sequence joins TRBV6-5 and TRBJ1-1, with D unresolved. Germline V gene lookup returns CDR1 MNHEY and CDR2 SVGAGI. CDR3 length: 14 residues. The V end was cut by 6 bases, the J end by 0 bases, with 11 bases between. CDR3 sequence reads: CASSDPYMNTEAFF. The CDR3 nucleotides are TGTGCCAGCAGCGATCCTTACATGAACACTGAAGCTTTCTTT.

This rearrangement joins TRBV11-2 to TRBJ1-6; TRBD1 might be the D (5 bases). Germline loops: CDR1 SGHAT, CDR2 FQNNGV. This CDR3 has 14 residues. V dropped 5 bases and J dropped 9 bases, with 14 bases sitting between them. CDR3 loop: CASSVQGTLSPLHF. As DNA, the CDR3 is TGTGCCAGCAGCGTCCAGGGCACGCTTTCACCCCTCCACTTT.

The rearrangement uses TRBV10-3 and TRBJ2-2; 8 nucleotides line up with TRBD1. Germline assignment: CDR1 ENHRY and CDR2 SYGVKD. This CDR3 has 17 amino acids. Germline trimming cut 3 bases from V and 3 bases from J; bases unmatched to any gene: 9. The CDR3 loop is CAISDRKTGGYTGELFF. The CDR3 DNA is TGTGCCATCAGTGACCGCAAAACAGGGGGATACACCGGGGAGCTGTTTTTT.

V gene TRBV27 combines with J gene TRBJ2-7; 12 nucleotides line up with TRBD1. The germline V gene encodes CDR1 MNHEY and CDR2 SMNVEV (reference sequence). V lost 5 bases to trimming and J lost 6 bases; unmatched junction nucleotides: 5. This CDR3 is built from 14 residues. The CDR3 DNA sequence: TGTGCCAGCAGTCCCGGGACAGGGGGCGCCGAGCAGTACTTC. It encodes CASSPGTGGAEQYF.